These T cell receptor beta chains were read from a single sample in a study of shared clonotypes between healthy human individuals. The table came from immunoSEQ multiplex PCR; TCRdb's copy has only in-frame clones and leaves some out. The sample contains approximately 2,300,000 clones, about 90% of which appear only once. Specimen: naive CD4+ T cells from PBMCs. The receptors derive from a man between 18 and 29 years old in good health. Some clones in this sample may be carry-over from other donors' samples. The CDR3 runs from the conserved cysteine through the conserved F or W. The D gene is left open where the match is weak. Clone size is stated in some rows and not others, as once, few, many or a class when expanded.

D gene,V gene,clone size,J gene,CDR3 DNA,CDR3 protein
.,TRBV19,.,TRBJ1-1,TGTGCCAGTAGTGCCGACAGGTTTAGCACTGAAGCTTTCTTT,CASSADRFSTEAFF
TRBD2,TRBV5-1,.,TRBJ2-2,TGCGCCAGCAGCCCCCTAGCGGGGACGAACACCGGGGAGCTGTTTTTT,CASSPLAGTNTGELFF
.,TRBV2,.,TRBJ2-7,TGTGCCAGCAGTGCCACTAGTTACGAGCAGTACTTC,CASSATSYEQYF
.,TRBV5-6,.,TRBJ1-1,TGTGCCAGCAGCTTGGGTCCAGAAGGCACTGAAGCTTTCTTT,CASSLGPEGTEAFF
.,TRBV28,.,TRBJ2-7,TGTGCCAGCAGACTTACCGTAGGACTGTCTTACGAGCAGTACTTC,CASRLTVGLSYEQYF
.,TRBV28,.,TRBJ1-2,TGTGCCAGCAGTTTAGGGGAATTAGTGCGCGGCTACACCTTC,CASSLGELVRGYTF
.,TRBV15,.,TRBJ1-2,TGTGCCACCAGCAGAGTGCAGGGGTATGGCTACACCTTC,CATSRVQGYGYTF
.,TRBV29-1,.,TRBJ2-1,TGCAGCGTTGAAGATCGAAGGGCTAGATCCGATGAGCAGTTCTTC,CSVEDRRARSDEQFF
TRBD1,TRBV5-1,.,TRBJ1-1,TGCGCCAGCAGCGCCGGACAGGCCGTGGACACTGAAGCTTTCTTT,CASSAGQAVDTEAFF
TRBD1,TRBV30,.,TRBJ1-2,TGTGCCAGCACAGGGGGGAAAGGCTATGGCTACACCTTC,CASTGGKGYGYTF
.,TRBV7-6,.,TRBJ2-5,TGTGCCAGCAGCTTAGTGGGGCAGGTCGGGGAGACCCAGTACTTC,CASSLVGQVGETQYF
.,TRBV2,.,TRBJ2-5,TGTGCCAGCCACCCACAAGAGACCCAGTACTTC,CASHPQETQYF
TRBD1,TRBV5-1,.,TRBJ1-1,TGCGCCAGCAGCTTAGGGGGCTTTGAAGCTTTCTTT,CASSLGGFEAFF
.,TRBV11-2,once,TRBJ1-4,TGTGCCAGCAGCCTTCGAGGGCTGCAGGAAAAACTGTTTTTT,CASSLRGLQEKLFF
TRBD1,TRBV29-1,.,TRBJ2-5,TGCAGCGTGACGCGCACCGGACAGGGGAGGGAGACCCAGTACTTC,CSVTRTGQGRETQYF
TRBD2,TRBV27,.,TRBJ2-1,TGTGCCAGCAGTTTGTGGACTAGCGGATACAATGAGCAGTTCTTC,CASSLWTSGYNEQFF
.,TRBV19,.,TRBJ1-4,TGTGCCAGTAGCCCGACAGTTTCTAATGAAAAACTGTTTTTT,CASSPTVSNEKLFF
TRBD1,TRBV4-1,.,TRBJ1-3,TGCGCCAGCAGCCAAGAAGGGGGACAGGGCTACTCTGGAAACACCATATATTTT,CASSQEGGQGYSGNTIYF
TRBD2,TRBV5-1,.,TRBJ2-5,TGCGCCAGCAGCTTGGCGCTAGCGGGCCCGAAAGAGACCCAGTACTTC,CASSLALAGPKETQYF
.,TRBV5-1,.,TRBJ2-1,TGCGCCAGCAGCTCCTCCCCGGGGGAAATCAATGAGCAGTTCTTC,CASSSSPGEINEQFF
.,TRBV6-5,once,TRBJ2-7,TGTGCCAGCAGGGTAGCGGACGACGAGCAGTACTTC,CASRVADDEQYF
TRBD1,TRBV6-6,.,TRBJ1-5,TGTGCCAGCAGATCCAGACAGGGGTACCAGCCCCAGCATTTT,CASRSRQGYQPQHF
.,TRBV29-1,once,TRBJ2-4,TGCAGCGTTGTAGGCCTCCTAGCCAAAAACATTCAGTACTTC,CSVVGLLAKNIQYF
.,TRBV4-3,.,TRBJ1-2,TGCGCCAGCAGCCAAGATTGGGCGGCCCACCCAAGGGATTGGAGGGGCTACACCTTC,CASSQDWAAHPRDWRGYTF
.,TRBV5-1,.,TRBJ2-1,TGCGCCAGTACCCTGGAGGGGAACACCGGCAATGAGCAGTTCTTC,CASTLEGNTGNEQFF
.,TRBV5-1,once,TRBJ2-7,TGCGCCAGCAGCTTGGGATCCTCCTACTACGAGCAGTACTTC,CASSLGSSYYEQYF
.,TRBV7-2,.,TRBJ2-1,TGTGCCAGCAGCCCGGGACGGAGCTCCTACAATGAGCAGTTCTTC,CASSPGRSSYNEQFF
.,TRBV4-1,.,TRBJ1-4,TGCGCCAGCAGCGGGGGGGGCAGAACTAATGAAAAACTGTTTTTT,CASSGGGRTNEKLFF
.,TRBV5-1,once,TRBJ2-7,TGCGCCAGCAGCTTGGCCGGGCGGGAGCAGTACTTC,CASSLAGREQYF
.,TRBV5-1,.,TRBJ2-5,TGCGCCAGCAGCCCACAACGAAGTAGTGACCAAGAGACCCAGTACTTC,CASSPQRSSDQETQYF
.,TRBV5-4,.,TRBJ1-2,TGTGCCAGCAGCCTCACAGGGAGAGGCTATGGCTACACCTTC,CASSLTGRGYGYTF
.,TRBV14,.,TRBJ1-2,TGTGCCAGCAGCCAAGAGACCTTCTATGGCTACACCTTC,CASSQETFYGYTF
TRBD1,TRBV7-8,.,TRBJ2-5,TGTGCCAGCAGCTTCGGGACAGGTGGACAAGAGACCCAGTACTTC,CASSFGTGGQETQYF
.,TRBV25-1,.,TRBJ2-6,TGTGCCAGCAGTGAGGGGGGGCTGCCTAGTTCTGGGGCCAACGTCCTGACTTTC,CASSEGGLPSSGANVLTF
TRBD1,TRBV5-1,few,TRBJ1-2,TGCGCCAGCAGCCCGGGACAGCCTAACTATGGCTACACCTTC,CASSPGQPNYGYTF
.,TRBV30,.,TRBJ2-5,TGTGCCTGGAGTCGGAGGGGGGAGACCCAGTACTTC,CAWSRRGETQYF
TRBD2,TRBV7-8,.,TRBJ2-1,TGTGCCAGCAGCTTAGGACTAGCGGATATCTCCTACAATGAGCAGTTCTTC,CASSLGLADISYNEQFF
TRBD1,TRBV27,.,TRBJ1-4,TGTGCCAGCAGTCACAGGGGACCCGGGGGTGAAAAACTGTTTTTT,CASSHRGPGGEKLFF
.,TRBV5-1,.,TRBJ1-3,TGCGCCAGCAGCCTGGAGTCGGGAAACACCATATATTTT,CASSLESGNTIYF
.,TRBV20-1,.,TRBJ1-3,TGCAGTGCCTTAGATGGAAACACCATATATTTT,CSALDGNTIYF
.,TRBV7-3,.,TRBJ1-1,TGTGCCAGCAGCTTAAGTGGGCGGACTGAAGCTTTCTTT,CASSLSGRTEAFF
.,TRBV6-4,.,TRBJ2-1,TGTGCCAGCATCTTAATTGGGACCGCCTCCTACAATGAGCAGTTCTTC,CASILIGTASYNEQFF
TRBD2,TRBV5-1,.,TRBJ2-7,TGCGCCAGCAGCTTAACTAGCGGAAGTTACGAGCAGTACTTC,CASSLTSGSYEQYF
TRBD2,TRBV5-1,.,TRBJ2-2,TGCGCCAGCAGCCAGTTAGCGGGAGGGCCTATCGGGGAGCTGTTTTTT,CASSQLAGGPIGELFF
.,TRBV6-4,.,TRBJ2-2,TGTGCCAGCAGTGACTCGCCTTTACTTTATTCGAACACCGGGGAGCTGTTTTTT,CASSDSPLLYSNTGELFF